This TCR beta chain was identified during a study of chemoradiotherapy in HPV16-positive cancers. The study's findings and limits: During treatment, candidate HPV-specific clones and E7-related motifs expanded in tumor.

Some clones are missing from TCRdb's copy, which holds only in-frame ones; the method was immunoSEQ multiplex PCR. The repertoire holds 29,000 or so clones, with about 90% as singletons. Concerning this clone itself: Its specificity is not known.

Trimming left V 4 bases short and J 0 bases short, with 22 bases between. Looked up from germline, CDR1 is GTSNPN and CDR2 is SVGIG (reference sequence). This CDR3 region has 18 residues. The sequences come from blood, collected from a patient who underwent chemoradiotherapy. The origin of this receptor is a human donor with HPV-associated anogenital cancer. The chain uses TRBV30 and TRBJ1-5; D might be TRBD1 (5 bases). In nucleotides, the CDR3 is TGTGCCTGGACCCAAAGGGGCCGGCCCTTCTATAGCAATCAGCCCCAGCATTTT. Translated: CAWTQRGRPFYSNQPQHF.